This TCR beta chain derives from a study of cytomegalovirus exposure and HLA in healthy donors. In the study overall: HLA-typed donors were the source of roughly 80 million unique TCRs held in an early data release. Findings and limits, study-wide: Relative to equally common others, HLA-associated TCR beta chains showed greater clonal expansion in a later analysis.

The PCR contained 60 Vbeta and 13 Jbeta primers. In the original processing: About 88 million unique TCR beta chains, 10 million to 13 million of them shared, were counted by a later analysis. Produced via immunoSEQ multiplex PCR; TCRdb's table is partial and in-frame only. V, J and clone size reflect that table, while D and trimming were determined from the DNA. The table shows a few hundred thousand clones, with over 70% occurring only once. V was cut by 1 base and J by 8 bases, with 17 bases left in between. Germline V gene data show CDR1 as SEHNR and CDR2 as FQNEAQ (reference sequence). The CDR3 runs to 15 residues. The count of this clone is one. The antigen remains unidentified.

The sample taken for sequencing was PBMCs. V gene TRBV7-9 combines with J gene TRBJ1-2; D is possibly TRBD1 (5 bases). This receptor was identified in a girl aged 2-9 years in good health and CMV-seronegative. In nucleotides, the CDR3 is TGTGCCAGCAGCTTAGTGCCTCGGGGGGATAGCGGCTACACCTTC. It yields the protein CASSLVPRGDSGYTF.